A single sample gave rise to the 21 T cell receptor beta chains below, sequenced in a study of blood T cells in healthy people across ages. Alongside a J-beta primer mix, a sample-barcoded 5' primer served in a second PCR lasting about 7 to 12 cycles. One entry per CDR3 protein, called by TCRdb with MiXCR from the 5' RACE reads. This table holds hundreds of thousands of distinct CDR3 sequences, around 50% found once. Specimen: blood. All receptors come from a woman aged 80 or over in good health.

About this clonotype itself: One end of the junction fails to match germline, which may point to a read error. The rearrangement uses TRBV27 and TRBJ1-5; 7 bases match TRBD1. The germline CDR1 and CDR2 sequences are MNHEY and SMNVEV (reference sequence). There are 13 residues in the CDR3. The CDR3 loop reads CARSSLQGSPQHF. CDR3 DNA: TGTGCCCGCAGTTCCCTACAGGGGTCGCCCCAGCATTTT.

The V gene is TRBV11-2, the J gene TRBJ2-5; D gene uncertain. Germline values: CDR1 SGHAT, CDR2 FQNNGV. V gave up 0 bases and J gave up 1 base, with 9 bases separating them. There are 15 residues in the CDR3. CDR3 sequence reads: CASSLDRPSQETQYF. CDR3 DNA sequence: TGTGCCAGCAGCTTAGACCGGCCCAGCCAAGAGACCCAGTACTTC.

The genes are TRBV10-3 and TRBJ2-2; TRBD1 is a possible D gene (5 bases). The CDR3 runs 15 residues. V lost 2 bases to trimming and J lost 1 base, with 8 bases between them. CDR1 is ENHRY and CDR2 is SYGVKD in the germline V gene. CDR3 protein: CAISERQGNTGELFF. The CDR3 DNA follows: TGTGCCATCAGTGAGAGGCAGGGGAACACCGGGGAGCTGTTTTTT.

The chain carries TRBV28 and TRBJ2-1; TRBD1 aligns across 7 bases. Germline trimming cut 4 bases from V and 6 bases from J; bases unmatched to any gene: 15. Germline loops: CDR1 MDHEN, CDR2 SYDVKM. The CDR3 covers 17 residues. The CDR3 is CASSYGSGTALFNEQFF. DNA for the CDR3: TGTGCCAGCAGTTATGGATCCGGGACAGCACTTTTCAATGAGCAGTTCTTC.

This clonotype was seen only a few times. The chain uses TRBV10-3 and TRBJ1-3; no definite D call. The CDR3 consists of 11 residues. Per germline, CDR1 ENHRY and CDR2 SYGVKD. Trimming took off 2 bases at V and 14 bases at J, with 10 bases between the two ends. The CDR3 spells CAISEGRPVYF. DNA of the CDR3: TGTGCCATCAGTGAGGGACGGCCGGTATATTTT.

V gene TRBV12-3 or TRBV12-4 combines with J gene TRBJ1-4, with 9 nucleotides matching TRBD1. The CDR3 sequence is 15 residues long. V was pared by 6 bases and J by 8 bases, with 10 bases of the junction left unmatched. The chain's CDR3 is CASREQGAMAEKLFF. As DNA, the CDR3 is TGTGCCAGCAGAGAACAGGGGGCGATGGCGGAAAAACTGTTTTTT.

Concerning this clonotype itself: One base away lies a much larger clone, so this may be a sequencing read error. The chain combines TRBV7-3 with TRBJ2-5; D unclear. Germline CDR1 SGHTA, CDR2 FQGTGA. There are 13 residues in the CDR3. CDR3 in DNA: TGTGCCTGCAGCTTAATTGCCCAAGAGACCCAGTACTTC. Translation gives CACSLIAQETQYF.

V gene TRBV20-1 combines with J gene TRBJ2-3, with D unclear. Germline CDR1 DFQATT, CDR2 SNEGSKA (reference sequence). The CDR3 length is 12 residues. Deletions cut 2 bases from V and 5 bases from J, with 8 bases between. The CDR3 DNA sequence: TGCAGTGCTAGACCCAAGCAAGATACGCAGTATTTT. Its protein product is CSARPKQDTQYF.

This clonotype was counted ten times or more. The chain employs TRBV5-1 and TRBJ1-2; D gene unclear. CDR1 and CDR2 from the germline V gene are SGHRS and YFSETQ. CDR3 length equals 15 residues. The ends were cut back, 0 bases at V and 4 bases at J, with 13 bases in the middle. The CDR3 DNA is TGCGCCAGCAGCTTGGATGTGTCGGGGTTCTATGGCTACACCTTC. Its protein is CASSLDVSGFYGYTF.

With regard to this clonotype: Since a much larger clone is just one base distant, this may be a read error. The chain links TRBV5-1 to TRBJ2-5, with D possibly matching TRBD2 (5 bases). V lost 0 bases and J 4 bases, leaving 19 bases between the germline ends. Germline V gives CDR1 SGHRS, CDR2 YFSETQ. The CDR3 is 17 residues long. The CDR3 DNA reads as TGCGCCAGCAGCTTGGGTCAGACAAGCGGCTCGACAGAGACCCAGTACTTC. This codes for CASSLGQTSGSTETQYF.

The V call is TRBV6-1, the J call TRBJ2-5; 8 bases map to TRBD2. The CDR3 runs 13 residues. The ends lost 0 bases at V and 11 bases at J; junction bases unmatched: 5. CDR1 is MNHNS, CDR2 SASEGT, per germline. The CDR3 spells CASSEARGDEQYF. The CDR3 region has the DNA TGTGCCAGCAGTGAAGCGCGGGGGGATGAGCAGTACTTC.

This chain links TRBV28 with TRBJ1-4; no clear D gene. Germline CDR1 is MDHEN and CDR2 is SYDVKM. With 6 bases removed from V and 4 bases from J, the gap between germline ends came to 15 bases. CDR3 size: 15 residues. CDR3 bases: TGTGCCAGCAGGCCCGGACGGGGATATAATGAAAAACTGTTTTTT. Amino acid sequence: CASRPGRGYNEKLFF.

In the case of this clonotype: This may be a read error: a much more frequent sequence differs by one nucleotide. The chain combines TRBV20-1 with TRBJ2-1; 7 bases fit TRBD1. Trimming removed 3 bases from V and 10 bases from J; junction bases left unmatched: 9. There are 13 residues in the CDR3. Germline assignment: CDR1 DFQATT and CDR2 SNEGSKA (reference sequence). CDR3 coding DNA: TGCAGTGCTAGCCCAGGGGGTACCTACGAGCAGTTCTTC. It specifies CSASPGGTYEQFF.

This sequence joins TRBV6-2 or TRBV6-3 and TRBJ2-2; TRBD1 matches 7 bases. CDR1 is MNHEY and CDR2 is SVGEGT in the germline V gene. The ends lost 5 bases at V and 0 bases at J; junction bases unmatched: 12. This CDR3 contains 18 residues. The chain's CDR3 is CASSLRRITGANTGELFF. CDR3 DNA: TGTGCCAGCAGTCTCCGAAGGATAACAGGGGCGAACACCGGGGAGCTGTTTTTT.

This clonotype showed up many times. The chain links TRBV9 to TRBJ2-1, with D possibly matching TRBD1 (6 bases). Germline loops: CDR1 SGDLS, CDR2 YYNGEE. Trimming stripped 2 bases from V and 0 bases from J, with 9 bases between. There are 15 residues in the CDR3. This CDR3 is CASSVDRSSYNEQFF. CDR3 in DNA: TGTGCCAGCAGCGTCGACAGGAGCTCCTACAATGAGCAGTTCTTC.

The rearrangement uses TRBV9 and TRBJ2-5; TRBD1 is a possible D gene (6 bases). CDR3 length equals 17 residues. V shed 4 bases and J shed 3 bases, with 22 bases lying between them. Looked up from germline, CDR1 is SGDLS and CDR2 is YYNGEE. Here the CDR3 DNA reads TGTGCCAGCAGCCCACCCCGATCACAGGGCCCGGAAGAGACCCAGTACTTC. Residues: CASSPPRSQGPEETQYF.

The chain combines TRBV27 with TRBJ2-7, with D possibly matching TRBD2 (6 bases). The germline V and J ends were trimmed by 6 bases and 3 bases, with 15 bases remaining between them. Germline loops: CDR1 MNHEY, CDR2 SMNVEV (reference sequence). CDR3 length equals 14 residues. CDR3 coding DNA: TGTGCCAGCAGGGACGGGGGAGGCGGCTACGAGCAGTACTTC. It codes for CASRDGGGGYEQYF.

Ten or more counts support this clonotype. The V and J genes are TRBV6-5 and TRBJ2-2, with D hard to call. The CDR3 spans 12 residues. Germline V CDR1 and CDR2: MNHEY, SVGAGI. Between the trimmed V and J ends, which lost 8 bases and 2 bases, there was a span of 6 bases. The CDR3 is CASRPNTGELFF. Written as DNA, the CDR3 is TGTGCCAGCCGCCCAAACACCGGGGAGCTGTTTTTT.

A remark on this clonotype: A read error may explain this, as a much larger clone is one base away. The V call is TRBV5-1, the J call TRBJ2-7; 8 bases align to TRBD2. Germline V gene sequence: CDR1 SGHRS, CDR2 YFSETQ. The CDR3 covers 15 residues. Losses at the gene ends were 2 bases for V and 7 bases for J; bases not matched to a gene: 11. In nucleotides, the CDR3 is TGCGCCAGCAGCTTAGCGGGAGATGACTACAATGAGCAGTACTTC. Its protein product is CASSLAGDDYNEQYF.

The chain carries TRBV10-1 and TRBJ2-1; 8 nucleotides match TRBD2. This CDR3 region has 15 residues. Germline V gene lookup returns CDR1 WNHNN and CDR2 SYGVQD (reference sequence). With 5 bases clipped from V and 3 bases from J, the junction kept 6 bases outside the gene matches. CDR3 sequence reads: CASSMSSGYYNEQFF. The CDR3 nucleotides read TGCGCCAGCAGTATGTCTAGCGGGTACTACAATGAGCAGTTCTTC.

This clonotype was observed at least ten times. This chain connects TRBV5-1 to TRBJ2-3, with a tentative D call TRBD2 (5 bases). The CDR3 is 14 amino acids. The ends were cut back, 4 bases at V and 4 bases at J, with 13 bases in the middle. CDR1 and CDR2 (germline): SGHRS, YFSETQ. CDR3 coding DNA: TGCGCCAGCAGCCGTGGAGGCCAGGCAGATACGCAGTATTTT. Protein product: CASSRGGQADTQYF.